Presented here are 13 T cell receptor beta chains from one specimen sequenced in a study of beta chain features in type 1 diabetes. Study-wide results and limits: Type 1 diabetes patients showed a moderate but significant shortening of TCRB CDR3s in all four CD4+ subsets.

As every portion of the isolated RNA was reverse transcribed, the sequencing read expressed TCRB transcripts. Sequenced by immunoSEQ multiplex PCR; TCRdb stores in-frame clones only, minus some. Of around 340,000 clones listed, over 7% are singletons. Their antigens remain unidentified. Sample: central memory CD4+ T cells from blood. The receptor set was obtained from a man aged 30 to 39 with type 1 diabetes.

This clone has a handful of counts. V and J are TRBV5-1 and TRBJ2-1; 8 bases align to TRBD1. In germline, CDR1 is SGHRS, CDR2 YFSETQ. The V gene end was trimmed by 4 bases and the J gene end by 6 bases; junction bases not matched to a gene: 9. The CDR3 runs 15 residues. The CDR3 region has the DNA TGCGCCAGCAGCGCTTCCGGGACAGGTCTCAATGAGCAGTTCTTC. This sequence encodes CASSASGTGLNEQFF.

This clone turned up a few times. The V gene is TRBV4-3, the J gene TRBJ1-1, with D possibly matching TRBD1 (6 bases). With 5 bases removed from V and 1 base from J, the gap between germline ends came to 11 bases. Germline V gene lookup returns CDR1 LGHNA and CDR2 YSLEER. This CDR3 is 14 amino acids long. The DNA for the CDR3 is TGCGCCAGCAGCAGCACAGGGTCGAACACTGAAGCTTTCTTT. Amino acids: CASSSTGSNTEAFF.

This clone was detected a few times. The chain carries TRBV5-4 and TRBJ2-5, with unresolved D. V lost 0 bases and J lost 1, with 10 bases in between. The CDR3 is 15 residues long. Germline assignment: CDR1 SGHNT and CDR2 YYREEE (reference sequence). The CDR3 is CASSLDTYPQETQYF. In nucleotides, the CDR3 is TGTGCCAGCAGCTTGGACACTTACCCCCAAGAGACCCAGTACTTC. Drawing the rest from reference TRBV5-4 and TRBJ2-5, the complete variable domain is ETGVTQSPTHLIKTRGQQVTLRCSSQSGHNTVSWYQQALGQGPQFIFQYYREEENGRGNFPPRFSGLQFPNYSSELNVNALELDDSALYLCASSLDTYPQETQYFGPGTRLLVL.

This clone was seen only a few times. The CDR3 DNA is TGCAGCGCGGGGGGCTTCACCACATCAGAGACCCAGTACTTC. Translation gives CSAGGFTTSETQYF. The V gene is TRBV29-1, the J gene TRBJ2-5, with TRBD2 as a possible D gene (7 bases). Trimming stripped 7 bases from V and 4 bases from J, with 19 bases between. The germline CDR1 and CDR2 sequences are SQVTM and ANQGSEA. This CDR3 has 14 amino acids.

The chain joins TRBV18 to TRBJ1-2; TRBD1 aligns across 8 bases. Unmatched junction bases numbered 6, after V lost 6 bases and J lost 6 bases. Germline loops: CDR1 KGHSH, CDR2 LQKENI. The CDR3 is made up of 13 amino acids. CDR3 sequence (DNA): TGTGCCAGCTCGCAACAGGGGGGAAATGGCTACACCTTC. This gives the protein CASSQQGGNGYTF.

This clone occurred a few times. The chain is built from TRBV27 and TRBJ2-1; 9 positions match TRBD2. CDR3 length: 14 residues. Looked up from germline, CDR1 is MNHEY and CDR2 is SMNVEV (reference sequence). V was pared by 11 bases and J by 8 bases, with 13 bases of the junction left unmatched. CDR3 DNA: TGTGCCTGCCGCGGGTTAGCGGGAGATGATGAGCAGTTCTTC. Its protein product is CACRGLAGDDEQFF.

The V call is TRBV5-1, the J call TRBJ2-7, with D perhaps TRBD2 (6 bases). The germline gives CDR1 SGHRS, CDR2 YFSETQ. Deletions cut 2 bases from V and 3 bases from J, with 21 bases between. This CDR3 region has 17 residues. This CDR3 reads CASSFKVRDSFIYEQYF. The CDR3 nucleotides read TGCGCCAGCAGCTTCAAGGTCCGGGACTCGTTTATCTACGAGCAGTACTTC.

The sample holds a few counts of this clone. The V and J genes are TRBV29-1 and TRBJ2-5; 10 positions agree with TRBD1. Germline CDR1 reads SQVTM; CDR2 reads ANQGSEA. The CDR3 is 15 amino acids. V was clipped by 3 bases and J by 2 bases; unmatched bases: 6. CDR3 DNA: TGCAGCGTTGAGGGGGACAGGGGCACTCAAGAGACCCAGTACTTC. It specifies CSVEGDRGTQETQYF.

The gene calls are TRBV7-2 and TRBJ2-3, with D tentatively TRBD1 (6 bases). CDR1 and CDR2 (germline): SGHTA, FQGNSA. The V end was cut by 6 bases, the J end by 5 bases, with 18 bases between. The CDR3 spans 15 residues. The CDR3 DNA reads TGTGCCAGCAGTATTAGCAGGGGTGGGAGAGATACGCAGTATTTT. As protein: CASSISRGGRDTQYF.

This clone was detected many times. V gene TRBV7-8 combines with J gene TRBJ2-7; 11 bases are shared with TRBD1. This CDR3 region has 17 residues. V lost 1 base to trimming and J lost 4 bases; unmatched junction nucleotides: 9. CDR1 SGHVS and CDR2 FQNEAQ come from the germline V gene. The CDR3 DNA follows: TGTGCCAGCAGCTTAGGGTCCGGGACAGGGGGTCTTTACGAGCAGTACTTC. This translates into CASSLGSGTGGLYEQYF.

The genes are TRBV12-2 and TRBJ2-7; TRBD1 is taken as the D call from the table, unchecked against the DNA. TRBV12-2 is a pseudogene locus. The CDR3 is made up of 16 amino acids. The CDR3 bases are TGTGCAAGTCGCTCGACAGGACAGGAGAGCTCCTACGAGCAGTACTTC. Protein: CASRSTGQESSYEQYF.

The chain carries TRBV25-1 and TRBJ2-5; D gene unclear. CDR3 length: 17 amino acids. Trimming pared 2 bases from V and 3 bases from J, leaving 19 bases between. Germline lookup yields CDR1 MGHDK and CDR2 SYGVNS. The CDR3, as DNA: TGTGCCAGCAGTGAACTCACTATCAGGAGAGGTAAAGAGACCCAGTACTTC. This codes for CASSELTIRRGKETQYF.

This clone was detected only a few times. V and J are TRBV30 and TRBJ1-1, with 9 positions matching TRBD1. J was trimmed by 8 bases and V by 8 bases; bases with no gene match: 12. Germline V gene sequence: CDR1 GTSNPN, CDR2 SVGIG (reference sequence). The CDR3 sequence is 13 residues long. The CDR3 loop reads CALETGGGMEAFF. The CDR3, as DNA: TGTGCCCTGGAGACAGGGGGGGGGATGGAAGCTTTCTTT.